This entry lists 28 T cell receptor beta chains sequenced from one sample in a study of PD-L1 blockade in urothelial cancer. Time point defined: peripheral blood 6 weeks after treatment start. Clones were sequenced by immunoSEQ multiplex PCR, and TCRdb holds only the in-frame ones, with some missing. The sample lists 15,000 to 20,000 clones; roughly four fifths were seen once. The sample in question was PBMCs, obtained around atezolizumab (anti-PD-L1) treatment. These TCRs come from a middle-aged man with urothelial cancer.

J is TRBJ1-2 and V is TRBV4-1; the D gene is possibly TRBD1 (6 bases). V gave up 1 base and J gave up 5 bases, with 8 bases separating them. CDR1 and CDR2 from the germline V gene are MGHRA and YSYEKL. This CDR3 is built from 13 residues. The CDR3 region has the DNA TGCGCCAGCAGCCAAGGCAGGGGTTATGGCTACACCTTC. This sequence encodes CASSQGRGYGYTF.

V and J are TRBV2 and TRBJ1-5; D is perhaps TRBD1 (5 bases). Germline CDR1 reads SNHLY; CDR2 reads FYNNEI. The CDR3 has 14 amino acids. Trimming stripped 3 bases from V and 3 bases from J, with 9 bases between. The CDR3 nucleotides read TGTGCCAGCAGTGACGACAGTTTCAATCAGCCCCAGCATTTT. Protein product: CASSDDSFNQPQHF.

Concerning this clone itself: One junction end disagrees with the germline gene, perhaps due to a read error. V gene TRBV28 combines with J gene TRBJ1-1, with D possibly matching TRBD1 (5 bases). The CDR3 loop spans 13 amino acids. Germline CDR1 reads MDHEN; CDR2 reads SYDVKM. CDR3 amino acids: CASSSPGDPRLDF. For the CDR3, the DNA is TGTGCCAGCAGTTCCCCGGGGGACCCCAGGTTAGACTTT.

The chain is built from TRBV5-1 and TRBJ2-5; 8 bases are shared with TRBD1. The CDR3 is 13 residues long. V lost 4 bases, J lost 9 bases, and 8 bases stayed unmatched. Looked up from germline, CDR1 is SGHRS and CDR2 is YFSETQ. This CDR3 is CASSQGAERSQYF. The CDR3 DNA follows: TGCGCCAGCAGCCAGGGGGCAGAGAGGTCCCAGTACTTC.

This clone was counted between two and nine times. The rearrangement links TRBV20-1 to TRBJ1-1, with D uncertain. The germline gives CDR1 DFQATT, CDR2 SNEGSKA (reference sequence). The V end was cut by 6 bases, the J end by 1 base, with 6 bases between. The CDR3 contains 11 residues. The CDR3: CSALRNTEAFF. CDR3 DNA: TGCAGTGCCCTGAGGAACACTGAAGCTTTCTTT.

The chain joins TRBV14 to TRBJ2-7; 8 bases are shared with TRBD1. Germline lookup yields CDR1 SGHDN and CDR2 FVKESK. V lost 3 bases to trimming and J lost 4 bases; unmatched junction nucleotides: 8. The CDR3 covers 15 residues. The CDR3 bases are TGTGCCAGCAGCCACGGGCAGGGGGCGGATTACGAGCAGTACTTC. It is translated as CASSHGQGADYEQYF.

The chain uses TRBV5-1 and TRBJ1-2; 7 positions match TRBD1. The CDR3 contains 15 residues. Germline CDR1 reads SGHRS; CDR2 reads YFSETQ. J lost 2 bases, V lost 4 bases, and 8 bases had no gene match. CDR3 loop: CASSIGGQRNYGYTF. The CDR3 region has the DNA TGCGCCAGCAGCATAGGGGGACAGAGAAACTATGGCTACACCTTC.

The rearrangement joins TRBV5-1 to TRBJ2-5; possible D gene TRBD1, 6 bases. This CDR3 spans 16 amino acids. V lost 0 bases to trimming and J lost 2 bases, with 14 bases between them. Germline CDR1 is SGHRS and CDR2 is YFSETQ. The CDR3 DNA sequence: TGCGCCAGCAGCTTGGGTGGCAGGGGTTCACAAGAGACCCAGTACTTC. Residues: CASSLGGRGSQETQYF.

V gene TRBV7-2 combines with J gene TRBJ2-5; TRBD1 matches at 7 bases. This CDR3 contains 12 residues. Per the germline V gene, CDR1 is SGHTA and CDR2 is FQGNSA. Germline trimming cut 4 bases from V and 5 bases from J; bases unmatched to any gene: 1. The chain's CDR3 is CASSWGQETQYF. Here the CDR3 DNA reads TGTGCCAGCAGCTGGGGACAGGAGACCCAGTACTTC.

The chain is built from TRBV29-1 and TRBJ1-5; D is possibly TRBD1 (6 bases). The CDR3 totals 13 residues. With 6 bases removed from V and 4 bases from J, the gap between germline ends came to 13 bases. Germline V gene data show CDR1 as SQVTM and CDR2 as ANQGSEA. CDR3 loop: CSVGTSRNQPQHF. The CDR3 DNA sequence: TGCAGCGTCGGGACATCCCGTAATCAGCCCCAGCATTTT.

The chain links TRBV19 to TRBJ2-2, with 9 nucleotides matching TRBD1. V lost 5 bases, J lost 4 bases, and 5 bases stayed unmatched. The germline V gene encodes CDR1 LNHDA and CDR2 SQIVND (reference sequence). The CDR3 is made up of 15 amino acids. The CDR3 loop reads CASSGGTGPTGELFF. CDR3 bases: TGTGCCAGTAGTGGTGGGACAGGGCCCACCGGGGAGCTGTTTTTT.

The genes are TRBV7-6 and TRBJ1-5, with 9 bases fitting TRBD1. The CDR3 extends over 18 amino acids. Germline trimming cut 0 bases from V and 0 bases from J; bases unmatched to any gene: 6. Germline V gene sequence: CDR1 SGHVS, CDR2 FNYEAQ. The CDR3 protein is CASSLAPGQGPSNQPQHF. Written as DNA, the CDR3 is TGTGCCAGCAGCTTAGCGCCGGGACAGGGCCCTAGCAATCAGCCCCAGCATTTT.

The rearrangement links TRBV4-1 to TRBJ1-1, with 9 bases fitting TRBD1. CDR3 length equals 16 residues. Trimming cost V 1 base and J 0 bases; bases outside gene matches: 3. Germline-derived CDR1 and CDR2 are MGHRA and YSYEKL. The CDR3 region is CASSQGTGGVNTEAFF. CDR3 DNA: TGCGCCAGCAGCCAAGGAACAGGGGGCGTGAACACTGAAGCTTTCTTT.

The chain links TRBV28 to TRBJ2-7, with D perhaps matching TRBD2 (6 bases). The CDR3 runs 17 residues. Germline assignment: CDR1 MDHEN and CDR2 SYDVKM. Trimming took 2 bases from V and 0 from J, leaving 17 bases between them. This CDR3 is CASSLGDIGTFSYEQYF. DNA of the CDR3: TGTGCCAGCAGTTTAGGGGATATCGGGACTTTCTCCTACGAGCAGTACTTC.

The V gene is TRBV18, the J gene TRBJ1-3, with 7 positions matching TRBD1. The germline gives CDR1 KGHSH, CDR2 LQKENI. V was pared by 3 bases and J by 9 bases, with 14 bases of the junction left unmatched. This CDR3 contains 16 residues. The CDR3 DNA reads TGTGCCAGCTCACCTAACGGAGGGGGCGAAAGGCGCACCATATATTTT. Protein product: CASSPNGGGERRTIYF.

The V and J genes are TRBV7-6 and TRBJ2-1, with TRBD2 matching over 14 bases. The CDR3 covers 16 residues. The J segment lost 8 bases and the V segment lost 5 bases, leaving 8 bases of the junction unmatched. CDR1 and CDR2 (germline): SGHVS, FNYEAQ. CDR3 DNA: TGTGCCAGCAGCAAACAGACTAGCGGGGGGGCGGATGAGCAGTTCTTC. This encodes CASSKQTSGGADEQFF.

V usage is TRBV10-3 and J usage is TRBJ1-1; TRBD1 might be the D (5 bases). V was cut by 8 bases and J by 4 bases, with 17 bases left in between. Germline V gene sequence: CDR1 ENHRY, CDR2 SYGVKD. The CDR3 runs 14 residues. As DNA, the CDR3 is TGTGCCATCCGTGCCCCCTTAGGGGTCACTGAAGCTTTCTTT. Translation: CAIRAPLGVTEAFF.

V and J are TRBV29-1 and TRBJ2-5; TRBD2 matches 8 bases. Germline CDR1 SQVTM, CDR2 ANQGSEA. The junction had 15 bases not matched to a gene; V was cut back by 8 bases and J by 7 bases. The CDR3 covers 14 residues. CDR3 protein: CSILQAGVAGTQYF. In DNA, the CDR3 is TGCAGCATACTGCAAGCGGGGGTCGCAGGGACCCAGTACTTC.

V is TRBV19 and J is TRBJ2-2, with D tentatively TRBD1 (5 bases). V was shortened by 6 bases and J by 5 bases, with 13 bases between the two germline ends. The CDR3 is made up of 14 amino acids. Germline V lookup: CDR1 LNHDA, CDR2 SQIVND (reference sequence). The CDR3 region has the DNA TGTGCCAGTAGAACACCAGGGATTACCGGGGAGCTGTTTTTT. Translating gives CASRTPGITGELFF.

This chain joins TRBV2 and TRBJ1-5, with 7 bases identical to TRBD1. The V gene's germline CDR1 is SNHLY and CDR2 FYNNEI. CDR3 length: 13 amino acids. The junction had 5 bases not matched to a gene; V was cut back by 8 bases and J by 4 bases. CDR3 sequence (DNA): TGTGCCAGCGGCGGACAGGTGAATCAGCCCCAGCATTTT. Its translation is CASGGQVNQPQHF.

This clone occurred a few times. The chain uses TRBV5-1 and TRBJ2-2, with TRBD1 matching 12 bases. V lost 5 bases and J lost 7; bases outside the gene matches: 9. CDR3 length: 16 amino acids. CDR1 and CDR2 from the germline V gene are SGHRS and YFSETQ. The CDR3 coding sequence is TGCGCCAGCAGGTTCGGGACAGGGGGCATCATCGGGGAGCTGTTTTTT. Protein sequence: CASRFGTGGIIGELFF.

The chain carries TRBV15 and TRBJ2-1; tentatively, D is TRBD2 (6 bases). In germline, CDR1 is LNHNV, CDR2 YYDKDF (reference sequence). Trimming shortened V by 3 bases and J by 4 bases, and 10 bases separated the two germline ends. CDR3 length equals 14 residues. The CDR3 protein is CATSRGGLYNEQFF. As DNA, the CDR3 is TGTGCCACCAGCAGGGGAGGCCTATACAATGAGCAGTTCTTC.

The V call is TRBV6-1, the J call TRBJ2-2, with D possibly being TRBD1 (7 bases). V lost 6 bases and J 5 bases, leaving 13 bases between the germline ends. CDR3 size: 14 residues. The germline V gene has CDR1 MNHNS and CDR2 SASEGT. The CDR3, as DNA: TGTGCCAGCAGAGTACAGGGGAGGACCGGGGAGCTGTTTTTT. Translating it yields CASRVQGRTGELFF.

This chain links TRBV6-1 with TRBJ1-2; TRBD1 aligns across 10 bases. Germline V CDR1 and CDR2: MNHNS, SASEGT. There are 15 residues in the CDR3. V was pared by 7 bases and J by 3 bases, with 8 bases of the junction left unmatched. CDR3 sequence reads: CASILTGGADYGYTF. The CDR3 bases are TGTGCCAGCATCCTGACAGGGGGCGCGGACTATGGCTACACCTTC.

The chain employs TRBV19 and TRBJ2-1; 7 nucleotides agree with TRBD2. Germline CDR1 and CDR2: LNHDA and SQIVND (reference sequence). The CDR3 runs to 14 residues. The V gene end was trimmed by 3 bases and the J gene end by 9 bases; junction bases not matched to a gene: 8. The CDR3 nucleotides read TGTGCCAGTAGTATGGCGGGAGTCTCGGGTGAGCAGTTCTTC. It translates to CASSMAGVSGEQFF.

The V call is TRBV19, the J call TRBJ2-7, with D tentatively TRBD1 or TRBD2 (5 bases each). The CDR3 covers 13 residues. The germline gives CDR1 LNHDA, CDR2 SQIVND (reference sequence). The V end was cut by 5 bases, the J end by 3 bases, with 11 bases between. The CDR3 loop is CASSVGAGYEQYF. The CDR3 nucleotides are TGTGCCAGTAGTGTAGGGGCGGGCTACGAGCAGTACTTC. Drawing the rest from reference TRBV19 and TRBJ2-7, the complete variable domain is DGGITQSPKYLFRKEGQNVTLSCEQNLNHDAMYWYRQDPGQGLRLIYYSQIVNDFQKGDIAEGYSVSREKKESFPLTVTSAQKNPTAFYLCASSVGAGYEQYFGPGTRLTVT.

The CDR3 sequence is CAWSVYLGQHVGYTF. In DNA form, the CDR3 reads TGTGCCTGGAGTGTATATCTTGGACAGCATGTCGGCTACACCTTC. This chain connects TRBV30 to TRBJ1-2, with D possibly being TRBD1 (6 bases). This CDR3 has 15 residues. V lost 0 bases and J lost 8, with 19 bases in between. Germline V gene sequence: CDR1 GTSNPN, CDR2 SVGIG (reference sequence).

A single count supports this clone. The V gene is TRBV7-9, the J gene TRBJ2-5; a possible D gene is TRBD1 (6 bases). Germline loops: CDR1 SEHNR, CDR2 FQNEAQ (reference sequence). Trimming cost V 7 bases and J 5 bases, with 17 bases left between them. The CDR3 runs to 14 residues. In nucleotides, the CDR3 is TGTGCCAGCACCAACAGGGAAGGGCGGGAGACCCAGTACTTC. Encoded protein: CASTNREGRETQYF.